This paragraph covers one T cell receptor beta chain sequence. The antigen remains unidentified. The CDR3 contains 22 residues. V was cut by 5 bases and J by 0 bases, with 32 bases left in between. Germline assignment: CDR1 SGHVS and CDR2 FQNEAQ. The data originate from a study of shared clonotypes between healthy human individuals. Findings of the study overall: All-four-donor shared clonotypes had higher generation probabilities than non-shared clonotypes did.

In the authors' workflow: Because ImmunoSEQ provided only junction sequences with no quality scores, the filtering differed. Repertoires were generated with immunoSEQ multiplex PCR, while TCRdb's copy carries only in-frame clones and drops some. V and J calls and clone size are copied from that table; D and trimming were computed from the DNA. Seen here are about 2.4 million clones, approximately 93% observed once, and the top ten hold more than 0.35%. V usage is TRBV7-8 and J usage is TRBJ2-1, with D perhaps TRBD2 (6 bases). The TCR comes from a young man in good health. Some clones in this sample may be carry-over from other donors' samples. The source material was naive CD4+ T cells from PBMCs. Noted subset: CD45RA+ positively selected. The DNA of the CDR3 is TGTGCCAGCAGCCCCCGGAGGAGGGTAGTCGCCCAGCGATGGGGCTCCTACAATGAGCAGTTCTTC. This codes for CASSPRRRVVAQRWGSYNEQFF.